The clone carrying this T cell receptor beta chain was detected only a few times. Its antigen is as yet unknown. Germline V gene data show CDR1 as SGHRS and CDR2 as YFSETQ. The CDR3 is 13 residues long. With 1 base removed from V and 6 bases from J, the gap between germline ends came to 9 bases. CD25-based Treg depletion was applied to purified naive CD4+ T cells. Study conclusions and caveats: Larger-cohort validation covered only one TCR beta V-J rearrangement.

Full-length variable regions came from constant-region reverse primers plus semi-nested Nested Universal Primer A PCR. TCRdb reanalysed the 5' RACE reads using MiXCR and keeps one entry per CDR3 protein. The data hold about 54,000 distinct CDR3 sequences, with roughly a sixth observed a single time. The TCR originated in a female donor with breast cancer. Sequencing was carried out using naive CD4+ T cells sorted from blood. Subset here: naive CD4+ T cells, CD4+CD45RA+CD25-. The rearrangement links TRBV5-1 to TRBJ2-3; D is tentatively TRBD1 or TRBD2 (5 bases each). CDR3 sequence reads: CASSLRGDDTQYF. CDR3 sequence (DNA): TGCGCCAGCAGCTTGAGAGGGGATGATACGCAGTATTTT.